Below are 9 T cell receptor beta chains sequenced from a single sample in a study of shared T cell receptors in the human thymus. Only in-frame clones appear in the TCRdb table, and some are missing; sequencing was by immunoSEQ multiplex PCR. The table has about 540,000 clones, around 78% seen once. This same sample was also taken into another study, of human thymus T cells.

Source material: thymocytes. Receptor source: a boy less than two years old with a congenital heart defect.

The chain links TRBV28 to TRBJ1-4; the match to TRBD1 covers 9 bases. Germline V lookup: CDR1 MDHEN, CDR2 SYDVKM. The CDR3 length is 15 residues. V lost 5 bases and J lost 5; bases outside the gene matches: 6. The CDR3 loop reads CASSPDRGENEKLFF. The CDR3 DNA sequence: TGTGCCAGCAGTCCCGACAGGGGGGAGAATGAAAAACTGTTTTTT. Full variable domain (missing parts from reference TRBV28 and TRBJ1-4): DVKVTQSSRYLVKRTGEKVFLECVQDMDHENMFWYRQDPGLGLRLIYFSYDVKMKEKGDIPEGYSVSREKKERFSLILESASTNQTSMYLCASSPDRGENEKLFFGSGTQLSVL.

The chain links TRBV4-3 to TRBJ2-2; 8 bases are a match to TRBD2. The CDR3 loop spans 18 amino acids. Germline-derived CDR1 and CDR2 are LGHNA and YSLEER. V lost 0 bases and J lost 5; bases outside the gene matches: 11. The CDR3 region is CASSQDGEGSGKTGELFF. CDR3 nucleotides: TGCGCCAGCAGCCAAGATGGGGAGGGTAGCGGGAAAACCGGGGAGCTGTTTTTT.

The rearrangement links TRBV4-3 to TRBJ2-1; a weak D match, TRBD2 (6 bases). Per germline, CDR1 LGHNA and CDR2 YSLEER. V was pared by 0 bases and J by 0 bases, with 18 bases between. The CDR3 totals 19 residues. The CDR3 bases are TGCGCCAGCAGCCAAGATGAAGGAGGGGCCTCGAGCTCCTACAATGAGCAGTTCTTC. Its protein is CASSQDEGGASSSYNEQFF.

V and J are TRBV30 and TRBJ2-1; 9 bases match TRBD2. Trimming at V came to 3 bases and at J to 10 bases, leaving 13 bases not matched to a gene. Germline CDR1 reads GTSNPN; CDR2 reads SVGIG (reference sequence). The CDR3 length is 15 residues. DNA for the CDR3: TGTGCCTGGAGGCGGGGGGGAGCGCCTAATTCCGAGCAGTTCTTC. This codes for CAWRRGGAPNSEQFF.

The chain links TRBV5-6 to TRBJ2-3; 11 nucleotides line up with TRBD2. V shed 0 bases, J shed 2 bases, and the junction held 11 bases outside the gene matches. The CDR3 spans 19 residues. The germline gives CDR1 SGHDT, CDR2 YYEEEE. Here the CDR3 reads CASSLEAEGTSGFTDTQYF. The DNA of the CDR3 is TGTGCCAGCAGCTTGGAGGCCGAGGGGACTAGCGGTTTCACAGATACGCAGTATTTT.

V gene TRBV7-9 combines with J gene TRBJ1-4; possible D gene TRBD1, 5 bases. V lost 5 bases and J lost 5, with 12 bases in between. The CDR3 runs 14 residues. Germline loops: CDR1 SEHNR, CDR2 FQNEAQ (reference sequence). The CDR3 bases are TGTGCCAGCAGCCCTCGACAGCTGAATGAAAAACTGTTTTTT. Translation: CASSPRQLNEKLFF.

CDR3 in DNA: TGTGCCTGGGGAGAGAGTCCGGGAGAGTACGAGCAGTACTTC. Translated: CAWGESPGEYEQYF. The rearrangement joins TRBV30 to TRBJ2-7; maybe TRBD2 (6 bases). CDR1 is GTSNPN, CDR2 SVGIG, per germline (reference sequence). The V and J ends lost 5 bases and 4 bases respectively, with 18 bases between them. CDR3 length: 14 amino acids.

The chain uses TRBV27 and TRBJ2-3; 9 bases align to TRBD2. This CDR3 is built from 15 residues. V dropped 4 bases and J dropped 2; count of bases not matched to a gene: 4. CDR1 is MNHEY and CDR2 is SMNVEV in the germline V gene (reference sequence). CDR3 protein: CASSSSGLATDTQYF. As DNA, the CDR3 is TGTGCCAGCAGTTCCTCGGGACTAGCCACAGATACGCAGTATTTT.

V and J are TRBV5-1 and TRBJ2-1; D may be TRBD1 (6 bases). V was clipped by 0 bases and J by 5 bases, with 15 bases between them. The CDR3 runs 16 residues. From germline, CDR1 is SGHRS and CDR2 YFSETQ. The CDR3 loop is CASSLVYREGNNEQFF. The CDR3 DNA sequence: TGCGCCAGCAGCTTGGTTTACAGGGAAGGGAACAATGAGCAGTTCTTC.